This T cell receptor beta chain is from a study of blood T cell repertoires in COVID-19. Study-level background: The samples span acute and convalescent COVID-19 from the United States, Italy and Spain. T cells, B-cell-depleted T cells, or PBMCs provided the cDNA or gDNA that served as material.

In the source study's methods: Estimation of nucleated cell counts was performed using reference gene primer amplification. Here immunoSEQ multiplex PCR was the method, and the copy in TCRdb shows in-frame clones only, minus some. D and trimming were read from the DNA, whereas the V and J calls and clone size are those reported in that table. The sample includes 170,000 or so clones, around 90% of them seen just once. The CDR3 spans 14 residues. Germline V gene lookup returns CDR1 SGHRS and CDR2 YFSETQ. V lost 1 base and J 7 bases, leaving 12 bases between the germline ends. The source material was peripheral blood. This TCR derives from a man aged 40-50 years with active or convalescent COVID-19. This sequence joins TRBV5-1 and TRBJ1-3, with a possible D match to TRBD1 (6 bases). CDR3 loop: CASSLPGQGNTIYF. The CDR3 DNA sequence: TGCGCCAGCAGCTTGCCAGGGCAGGGGAACACCATATATTTT.